This TCR beta chain comes out of a study of beta chain features in type 1 diabetes. All of the isolated RNA was reverse transcribed, so expressed TCRB transcripts were sequenced. Profiling relied on immunoSEQ multiplex PCR, and the TCRdb table lists in-frame clones only, not all of them. The sample records over 200,000 clones, roughly 11% being singletons. Study-wide results and caveats: The VDJ junctions of type 1 diabetes patients carried fewer insertions and more deletions. An over-representation of cells with high TCR expression could result from cDNA sequencing. Researchers reported that naive, central memory and Treg TCRB repertoires appeared more similar in patients than in healthy donors. Shorter TCRB CDR3s, moderately but significantly so, were found in Type 1 diabetes patients in all four CD4+ subsets.

About this clone: Its antigen remains unknown.

Without exception, sorted populations had purity beyond 98%. This CDR3 has 15 amino acids. Looked up from germline, CDR1 is KGHSH and CDR2 is LQKENI. V shed 5 bases and J 1 base; nucleotides not matched to a gene: 4. The chain joins TRBV18 to TRBJ2-2; 7 nucleotides align to TRBD1. Material: naive CD4+ T cells from blood. This clonotype was sampled from a man aged 30 to 39 with type 1 diabetes. The CDR3 coding sequence is TGTGCCAGCTCATTCGACAGGGAGAACACCGGGGAGCTGTTTTTT. Its protein product is CASSFDRENTGELFF.